These 4 T cell receptor beta chains were sequenced from one sample in a study of blood T cell repertoires in COVID-19. Here immunoSEQ multiplex PCR was the method, and the copy in TCRdb shows in-frame clones only, minus some. Of nearly 15,000 clones in the sample, 70% to 80% were seen once. Sequences were obtained from peripheral blood. Source of these receptors: a human donor in a cohort sampled during active COVID-19.

This clone has only a few counts. The rearrangement links TRBV10-3 to TRBJ2-1; possibly TRBD2 for D (5 bases). The CDR3 is 13 amino acids. The germline V and J ends were trimmed by 3 bases and 12 bases, with 15 bases remaining between them. CDR1 and CDR2 (germline): ENHRY, SYGVKD. The CDR3 sequence: CAISDQSPGVQFF. The CDR3 nucleotides read TGTGCCATCAGTGATCAGTCCCCCGGGGTGCAGTTCTTC.

The chain recombines TRBV30 with TRBJ2-7; TRBD1 aligns across 7 bases. Per the germline V gene, CDR1 is GTSNPN and CDR2 is SVGIG (reference sequence). V gave up 2 bases and J gave up 2 bases; unmatched junction bases: 3. This CDR3 spans 13 amino acids. The CDR3 protein is CAWSKGATYEQYF. The CDR3 DNA reads as TGTGCCTGGAGTAAGGGGGCAACCTACGAGCAGTACTTC. The whole variable domain, filled in from reference TRBV30 and TRBJ2-7, reads SQTIHQWPATLVQPVGSPLSLECTVEGTSNPNLYWYRQAAGRGLQLLFYSVGIGQISSEVPQNLSASRPQDRQFILSSKKLLLSDSGFYLCAWSKGATYEQYFGPGTRLTVT.

This sequence joins TRBV2 and TRBJ2-5; D remains ambiguous. Trimming took off 2 bases at V and 9 bases at J, with 16 bases between the two ends. This CDR3 contains 14 residues. Germline CDR1 is SNHLY and CDR2 is FYNNEI. Here the CDR3 reads CASSESRSLGAQYF. CDR3 nucleotide sequence: TGTGCCAGCAGTGAAAGTCGGTCCCTAGGTGCCCAGTACTTC.

The chain combines TRBV19 with TRBJ1-1; TRBD1 aligns across 7 bases. Germline V gene lookup returns CDR1 LNHDA and CDR2 SQIVND (reference sequence). This CDR3 has 16 amino acids. The junction had 12 bases not matched to a gene; V was cut back by 2 bases and J by 6 bases. CDR3 nucleotide sequence: TGTGCCAGTAGTATACAAGGGGGCGCGTTGGACCCTGAAGCTTTCTTT. As protein: CASSIQGGALDPEAFF.